The 19 T cell receptor beta chains below were found in one sample sequenced in a study of blood T cell repertoires in COVID-19. Libraries were prepared by immunoSEQ multiplex PCR; TCRdb keeps only in-frame clonotypes and omits some of them. Counted here are a few hundred thousand clones, about 87% occurring once; the ten biggest clones make up approximately 3%. Specimen: peripheral blood. Source of these receptors: a man in his fifties or sixties with acute or convalescent COVID-19.

This clone was counted a single time. The chain recombines TRBV5-5 with TRBJ1-2; tentatively, D is TRBD1 (5 bases). The CDR3 has 15 residues. The germline CDR1 and CDR2 sequences are SGHKS and YYEKEE (reference sequence). Trimming took off 3 bases at V and 0 bases at J, with 12 bases between the two ends. DNA for the CDR3: TGTGCCAGCAGCTGGGCCCCAGGGTCTAACTATGGCTACACCTTC. Protein: CASSWAPGSNYGYTF.

This chain connects TRBV6-1 to TRBJ1-5, with D possibly being TRBD1 (5 bases). The germline V gene has CDR1 MNHNS and CDR2 SASEGT. The CDR3 has 21 amino acids. V dropped 1 base and J dropped 3 bases, with 28 bases sitting between them. The DNA of the CDR3 is TGTGCCAGCAGTGAAGAGTGGGCGGTCAGGGCGAGATCCAGGTCCAATCAGCCCCAGCATTTT. It encodes CASSEEWAVRARSRSNQPQHF.

The chain links TRBV5-8 to TRBJ1-1, with 7 bases lining up with TRBD1. With 4 bases clipped from V and 0 bases from J, the junction kept 9 bases outside the gene matches. CDR1 is SGHTS and CDR2 is YDEGEE in the germline V gene. CDR3 length equals 16 residues. The CDR3 region has the DNA TGTGCCAGCAGCGGGGGACAGCTCGTGATGAACACTGAAGCTTTCTTT. It codes for CASSGGQLVMNTEAFF.

The genes are TRBV5-1 and TRBJ1-2, with 8 bases fitting TRBD1. The CDR3 sequence is 15 residues long. The ends lost 4 bases at V and 8 bases at J; junction bases unmatched: 13. Germline CDR1 and CDR2: SGHRS and YFSETQ. The CDR3 loop reads CASSAGTGPLEGYTF. In DNA, the CDR3 is TGCGCCAGCAGCGCGGGGACAGGCCCTCTCGAGGGCTACACCTTC.

The chain employs TRBV7-7 and TRBJ2-7, with D hard to call. Trimming took 4 bases from V and 0 from J, leaving 16 bases between them. CDR3 length equals 16 residues. Germline values: CDR1 SSHAT, CDR2 FNYEAQ (reference sequence). The chain's CDR3 is CASSSPLASSSYEQYF. DNA of the CDR3: TGTGCCAGCAGCTCCCCCTTGGCTTCCAGCTCCTACGAGCAGTACTTC.

The chain has TRBV7-9 and TRBJ1-1; D not resolved. Trimming cost V 5 bases and J 8 bases, with 24 bases left between them. Germline V gives CDR1 SEHNR, CDR2 FQNEAQ (reference sequence). The CDR3 has 16 residues. CDR3 protein: CASSIEGRHVSPEAFF. The CDR3 nucleotides read TGTGCCAGCAGCATTGAGGGCCGCCATGTGTCCCCAGAAGCTTTCTTT.

The rearrangement links TRBV5-8 to TRBJ1-5, with 7 positions matching TRBD1. J was trimmed by 2 bases and V by 4 bases; bases with no gene match: 6. The CDR3 has 15 residues. Germline V gene lookup returns CDR1 SGHTS and CDR2 YDEGEE. The CDR3: CASSNRGFGNQPQHF. The CDR3 bases are TGTGCCAGCAGCAACAGGGGATTCGGCAATCAGCCCCAGCATTTT.

The sample holds one count of this clone. J is TRBJ2-7 and V is TRBV5-4, with D maybe TRBD1 (6 bases). Trimming took 2 bases from V and 0 from J, leaving 12 bases between them. CDR1 is SGHNT and CDR2 is YYREEE in the germline V gene (reference sequence). The CDR3 runs to 15 residues. CDR3 amino acids: CASSLDRSLSYEQYF. Here the CDR3 DNA reads TGTGCCAGCAGCTTAGACAGGAGCCTCTCCTACGAGCAGTACTTC.

A word on this clone: A read error may account for a junction end that differs from germline. V is TRBV15 and J is TRBJ1-3; TRBD1 is a possible D gene (6 bases). CDR1 is LNHNV, CDR2 YYDKDF, per germline (reference sequence). The CDR3 is 16 residues long. The CDR3 DNA sequence: TGTGCCACCAGCGGAGACAGGTCCAGCTCTGGAAACACCATATATTTT. Its translation is CATSGDRSSSGNTIYF.

V gene TRBV7-9 combines with J gene TRBJ1-1; D may be TRBD1 (6 bases). Germline V gene data show CDR1 as SEHNR and CDR2 as FQNEAQ (reference sequence). This CDR3 is built from 15 residues. V was shortened by 4 bases and J by 5 bases, with 17 bases between the two germline ends. The CDR3 DNA is TGTGCCAGCAGCTCTACGTCAGGGGTGGGAACTGAAGCTTTCTTT. It codes for CASSSTSGVGTEAFF.

The CDR3 reads CASSLSRGPCYEQYF. CDR3 bases: TGTGCCAGCAGTTTATCCCGGGGTCCCTGCTACGAGCAGTACTTC. The rearrangement uses TRBV27 and TRBJ2-7; the D gene is possibly TRBD2 (5 bases). Germline CDR1 is MNHEY and CDR2 is SMNVEV (reference sequence). V was pared by 0 bases and J by 3 bases, with 12 bases between. The CDR3 consists of 15 residues.

Only one count was recorded for this clone. The chain carries TRBV6-6 and TRBJ2-2; 12 bases are shared with TRBD1. The V gene's germline CDR1 is MNHNY and CDR2 SVGAGI (reference sequence). CDR3 size: 14 residues. Trimming took 10 bases from V and 7 from J; bases not matched to a gene: 7. CDR3 region: CATRDRGQSGELFF. The CDR3 nucleotides are TGTGCCACCAGGGACAGGGGGCAAAGCGGGGAGCTGTTTTTT.

As DNA, the CDR3 is TGTGCCAGCAGCCGTAGCGGGGGGGCGTACGAGCAGTACTTC. Protein sequence: CASSRSGGAYEQYF. The J gene is TRBJ2-7, the V gene TRBV7-9; TRBD2 aligns across 11 bases. The germline V gene has CDR1 SEHNR and CDR2 FQNEAQ (reference sequence). This CDR3 is built from 14 residues. Trimming took 5 bases from V and 4 from J; bases not matched to a gene: 4.

The chain is built from TRBV28 and TRBJ1-1, with D possibly TRBD1 on 5 matching bases. Germline CDR1 reads MDHEN; CDR2 reads SYDVKM. The CDR3 length is 15 residues. Trimming left V 7 bases short and J 1 base short, with 16 bases between. This CDR3 reads CASTYPGNQNTEAFF. The CDR3 DNA follows: TGTGCCAGCACCTATCCAGGGAATCAGAACACTGAAGCTTTCTTT.

The chain is built from TRBV10-3 and TRBJ2-7, with 11 bases fitting TRBD1. The CDR3 is 14 amino acids. Germline CDR1 reads ENHRY; CDR2 reads SYGVKD. J gave up 0 bases and V 10 bases, and 5 bases lay outside the gene matches. The CDR3: CATSGQGGSYEQYF. The CDR3 coding sequence is TGTGCCACCTCGGGACAGGGGGGCTCCTACGAGCAGTACTTC.

The rearrangement links TRBV5-1 to TRBJ2-5, with 15 bases fitting TRBD2. V was pared by 4 bases and J by 5 bases, with 9 bases of the junction left unmatched. The CDR3 totals 17 residues. Germline loops: CDR1 SGHRS, CDR2 YFSETQ. The CDR3 loop is CASSTGLAGGPGETQYF. The CDR3 region has the DNA TGCGCCAGCAGCACTGGACTAGCGGGGGGGCCGGGCGAGACCCAGTACTTC.

This clone was seen only once. The V and J genes are TRBV11-2 and TRBJ1-2, with TRBD1 matching 7 bases. The CDR3 spans 14 residues. Per germline, CDR1 SGHAT and CDR2 FQNNGV. Trimming at V came to 2 bases and at J to 4 bases, leaving 4 bases not matched to a gene. The CDR3 sequence is CASSLTGAVYGYTF. CDR3 nucleotides: TGTGCCAGCAGCTTAACAGGGGCCGTCTATGGCTACACCTTC.

The chain is built from TRBV4-3 and TRBJ1-5, with a possible D match to TRBD1 (6 bases). Trimming pared 1 base from V and 5 bases from J, leaving 15 bases between. Germline V CDR1 and CDR2: LGHNA, YSLEER. The length of the CDR3 is 16 residues. CDR3 nucleotide sequence: TGCGCCAGCAGCCAAGGCTTGGGGGGGGCTTATCAGCCCCAGCATTTT. Its translation is CASSQGLGGAYQPQHF.

The CDR3 spells CAISALQASEAGYTF. Here the CDR3 DNA reads TGTGCCATCAGTGCCTTACAGGCGTCAGAGGCTGGCTACACCTTC. V usage is TRBV10-3 and J usage is TRBJ1-2; tentatively, D is TRBD1 (5 bases). Per germline, CDR1 ENHRY and CDR2 SYGVKD. V lost 4 bases to trimming and J lost 7 bases, with 19 bases between them. The CDR3 length is 15 residues.